The clone carrying this T cell receptor beta chain was found many times. Its antigen is not identified. With 1 base removed from V and 4 bases from J, the gap between germline ends came to 9 bases. The CDR3 sequence is 14 residues long. This entry belongs to a study of T cells in Graves' hyperthyroidism and ophthalmopathy. Study results and limitations: The majority of expanded thyroid clonotypes above 0.001 also appeared in blood.

Using RNA transcripts as the source, TCR beta CDR3 regions were amplified. TCR CDR3 regions were first amplified by RT-PCR with HTBI primers. TCRdb reprocessed the multiplex PCR reads via MiXCR and lists one record per CDR3 protein. The table includes 300,000 to 450,000 distinct CDR3 sequences, about 14% detected once. Subjects with ophthalmopathy showed a Clinical Activity Score no lower than 3, a NOSPECS grade no lower than 4, and a duration shorter than 3 months. This clonotype was obtained from a woman aged 25 to 39 with Graves' ophthalmopathy. The V and J genes are TRBV12-3 or TRBV12-4 and TRBJ2-3; D gene unclear. The specimen was blood. The chain's CDR3 is CASSLVGFADTQYF. As DNA, the CDR3 is TGTGCCAGCAGTTTAGTTGGGTTTGCAGATACGCAGTATTTT.